Included here is one TCR beta chain sequence, with context. Its antigen remains unidentified. This sample was taken from a study of CD8+ T cells in alopecia areata. The CDR3 covers 16 residues. The V gene's germline CDR1 is MGHRA and CDR2 YSYEKL. The V gene lost 6 bases and the J gene lost 0 bases, with 12 bases spanning the gap. Findings and caveats of the study: Clonality was higher in lesional than normal scalp, especially in alopecia totalis/universalis.

Sequencing used cDNA as its template, made by extracting RNA and reverse transcribing it. Using immunoSEQ multiplex PCR, the repertoire was profiled, and TCRdb retains in-frame clones only, with some absent. In the table there are over 200,000 clones, 50% to 70% of which are singletons. This sample comprised CD4+ T cells sorted from blood, obtained at week 0. V is TRBV4-1 and J is TRBJ2-6; either TRBD1 or TRBD2 may supply D (5 bases each). The TCR comes from a human donor with alopecia areata. The CDR3 DNA sequence: TGCGCCAGCAGTCGACAGACTAACTCTGGGGCCAACGTCCTGACTTTC. Its protein product is CASSRQTNSGANVLTF.